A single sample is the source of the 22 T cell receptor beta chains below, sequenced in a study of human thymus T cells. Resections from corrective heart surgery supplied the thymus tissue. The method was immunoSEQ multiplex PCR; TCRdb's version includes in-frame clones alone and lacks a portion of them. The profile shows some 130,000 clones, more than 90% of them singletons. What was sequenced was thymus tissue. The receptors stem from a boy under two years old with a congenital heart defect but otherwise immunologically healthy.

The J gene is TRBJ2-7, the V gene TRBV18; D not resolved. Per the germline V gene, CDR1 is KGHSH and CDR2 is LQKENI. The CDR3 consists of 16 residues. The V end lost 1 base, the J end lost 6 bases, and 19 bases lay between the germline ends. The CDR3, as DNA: TGTGCCAGCTCACCACTCCCGTCCCAAAGTGGGCTCGAGCAGTACTTC. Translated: CASSPLPSQSGLEQYF.

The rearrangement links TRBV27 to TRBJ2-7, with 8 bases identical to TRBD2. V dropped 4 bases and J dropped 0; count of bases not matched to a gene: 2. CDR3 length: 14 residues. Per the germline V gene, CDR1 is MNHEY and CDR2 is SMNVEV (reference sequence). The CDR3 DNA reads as TGTGCCAGCAGTTACGCGGGGGGCTCCTACGAGCAGTACTTC. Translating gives CASSYAGGSYEQYF.

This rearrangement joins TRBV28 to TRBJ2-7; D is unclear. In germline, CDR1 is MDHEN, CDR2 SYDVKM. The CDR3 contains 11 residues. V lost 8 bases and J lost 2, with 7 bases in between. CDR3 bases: TGTGCCAGCGGAAACACCTACGAGCAGTACTTC. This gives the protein CASGNTYEQYF.

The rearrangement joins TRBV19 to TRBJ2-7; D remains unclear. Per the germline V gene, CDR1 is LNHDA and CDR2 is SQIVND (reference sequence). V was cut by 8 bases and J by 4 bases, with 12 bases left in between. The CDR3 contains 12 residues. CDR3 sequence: CASSASGYEQYF. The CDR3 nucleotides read TGTGCCAGTTCCGCTTCGGGTTACGAGCAGTACTTC.

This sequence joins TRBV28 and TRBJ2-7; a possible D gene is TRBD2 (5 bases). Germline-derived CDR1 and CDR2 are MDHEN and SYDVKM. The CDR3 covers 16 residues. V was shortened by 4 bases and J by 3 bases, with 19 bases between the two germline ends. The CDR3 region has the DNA TGTGCCAGCAGTTGGAACCGGGTCCGGGGAAGCTACGAGCAGTACTTC. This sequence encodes CASSWNRVRGSYEQYF. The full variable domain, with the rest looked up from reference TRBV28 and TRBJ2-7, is DVKVTQSSRYLVKRTGEKVFLECVQDMDHENMFWYRQDPGLGLRLIYFSYDVKMKEKGDIPEGYSVSREKKERFSLILESASTNQTSMYLCASSWNRVRGSYEQYFGPGTRLTVT.

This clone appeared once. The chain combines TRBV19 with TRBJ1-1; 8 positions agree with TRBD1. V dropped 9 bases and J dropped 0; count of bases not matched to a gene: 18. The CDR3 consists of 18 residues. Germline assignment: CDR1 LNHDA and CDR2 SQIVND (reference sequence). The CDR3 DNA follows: TGTGCCAGCCAAGGGAGGGCGGCAGGGGGCCATCTGAACACTGAAGCTTTCTTT. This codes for CASQGRAAGGHLNTEAFF.

The CDR3 sequence: CASSQASGHYGYTF. The CDR3 DNA sequence: TGCGCCAGCAGCCAAGCCTCGGGGCATTATGGCTACACCTTC. The gene calls are TRBV4-1 and TRBJ1-2; tentative D call: TRBD1 (5 bases). Germline V gene data show CDR1 as MGHRA and CDR2 as YSYEKL. V lost 1 base to trimming and J lost 5 bases, with 11 bases between them. The CDR3 totals 14 residues.

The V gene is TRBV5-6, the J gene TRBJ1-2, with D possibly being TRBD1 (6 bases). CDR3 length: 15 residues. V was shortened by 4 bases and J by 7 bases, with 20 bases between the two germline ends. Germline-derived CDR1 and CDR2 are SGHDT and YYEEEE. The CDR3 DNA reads TGTGCCAGCAGCCGGGGGAATACAGGGTTAGGTGGCTACACCTTC. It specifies CASSRGNTGLGGYTF. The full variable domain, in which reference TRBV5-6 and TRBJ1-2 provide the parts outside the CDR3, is DAGVTQSPTHLIKTRGQQVTLRCSPKSGHDTVSWYQQALGQGPQFIFQYYEEEERQRGNFPDRFSGHQFPNYSSELNVNALLLGDSALYLCASSRGNTGLGGYTFGSGTRLTVV.

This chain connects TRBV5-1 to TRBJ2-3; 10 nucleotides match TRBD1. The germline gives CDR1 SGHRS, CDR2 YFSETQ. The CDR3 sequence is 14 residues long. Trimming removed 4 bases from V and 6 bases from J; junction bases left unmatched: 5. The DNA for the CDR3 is TGCGCCAGCAGCCCGGGACAGGGGAGGGATACGCAGTATTTT. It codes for CASSPGQGRDTQYF.

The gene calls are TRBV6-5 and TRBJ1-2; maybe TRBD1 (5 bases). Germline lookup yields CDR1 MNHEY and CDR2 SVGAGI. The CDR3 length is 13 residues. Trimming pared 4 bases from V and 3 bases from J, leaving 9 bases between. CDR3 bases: TGTGCCAGCAGTTGGGGGGAGCACTATGGCTACACCTTC. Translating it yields CASSWGEHYGYTF.

CDR3 DNA sequence: TGTGCCAGCAGCTGGGCCAGCTCTGGAAACACCATATATTTT. Its protein is CASSWASSGNTIYF. This chain links TRBV5-6 with TRBJ1-3; D is unresolved. Looked up from germline, CDR1 is SGHDT and CDR2 is YYEEEE. The CDR3 contains 14 residues. Between the trimmed V and J ends, which lost 3 bases and 0 bases, there was a span of 7 bases.

The CDR3 spells CASSLGDLAGGYNEQFF. The CDR3 DNA reads as TGTGCCAGCAGCTTAGGGGATCTAGCGGGGGGGTACAATGAGCAGTTCTTC. The chain has TRBV11-2 and TRBJ2-1; 12 bases align to TRBD2. CDR1 and CDR2 from the germline V gene are SGHAT and FQNNGV. The CDR3 extends over 17 amino acids. Trimming cost V 1 base and J 4 bases; bases outside gene matches: 5.

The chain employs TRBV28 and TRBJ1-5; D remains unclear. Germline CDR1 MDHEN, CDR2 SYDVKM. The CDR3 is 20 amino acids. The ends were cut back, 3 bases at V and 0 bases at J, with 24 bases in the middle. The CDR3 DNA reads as TGTGCCAGCAGTTTTCTCACCCCCGCCTTTGTCCCTTATAGCAATCAGCCCCAGCATTTT. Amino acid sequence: CASSFLTPAFVPYSNQPQHF.

Written as DNA, the CDR3 is TGTGCCTGTCTCTATCCCGGGACCTATACCTACGAGCAGTACTTC. Protein: CACLYPGTYTYEQYF. The chain is built from TRBV30 and TRBJ2-7; possibly TRBD1 or TRBD2 for D (5 bases each). Trimming took off 6 bases at V and 2 bases at J, with 20 bases between the two ends. CDR1 is GTSNPN, CDR2 SVGIG, per germline (reference sequence). CDR3 length: 15 amino acids.

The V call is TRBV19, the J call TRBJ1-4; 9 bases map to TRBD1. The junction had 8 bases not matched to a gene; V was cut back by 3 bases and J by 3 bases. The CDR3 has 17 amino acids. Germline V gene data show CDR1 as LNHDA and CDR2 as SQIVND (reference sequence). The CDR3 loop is CASSIAPGQGSNEKLFF. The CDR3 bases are TGTGCCAGTAGTATTGCCCCGGGACAGGGTTCTAATGAAAAACTGTTTTTT.

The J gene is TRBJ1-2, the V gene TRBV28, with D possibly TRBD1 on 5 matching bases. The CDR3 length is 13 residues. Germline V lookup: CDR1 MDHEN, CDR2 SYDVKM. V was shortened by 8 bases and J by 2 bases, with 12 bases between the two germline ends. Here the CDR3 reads CASSSGSNYGYTF. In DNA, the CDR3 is TGTGCCAGCTCATCAGGGAGCAACTATGGCTACACCTTC.

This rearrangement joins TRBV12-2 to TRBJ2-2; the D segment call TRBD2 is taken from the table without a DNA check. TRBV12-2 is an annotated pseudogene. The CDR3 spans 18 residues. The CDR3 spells CASRLDVAGGGNTGELFF. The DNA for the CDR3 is TGTGCAAGTCGCTTAGATGTTGCGGGGGGTGGGAACACCGGGGAGCTGTTTTTT.

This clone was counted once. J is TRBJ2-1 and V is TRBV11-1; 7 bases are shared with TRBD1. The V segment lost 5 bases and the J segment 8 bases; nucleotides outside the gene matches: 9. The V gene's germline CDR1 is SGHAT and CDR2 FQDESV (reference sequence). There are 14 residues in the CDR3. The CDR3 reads CASSRWTGGDEQFF. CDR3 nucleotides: TGTGCCAGCAGCCGTTGGACAGGTGGCGATGAGCAGTTCTTC.

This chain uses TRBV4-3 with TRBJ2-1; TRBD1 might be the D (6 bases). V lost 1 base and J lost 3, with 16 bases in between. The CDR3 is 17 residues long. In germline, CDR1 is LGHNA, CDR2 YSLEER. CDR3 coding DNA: TGCGCCAGCAGCCAAGGTGTCGGGGCAGGGGTCTACAATGAGCAGTTCTTC. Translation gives CASSQGVGAGVYNEQFF.

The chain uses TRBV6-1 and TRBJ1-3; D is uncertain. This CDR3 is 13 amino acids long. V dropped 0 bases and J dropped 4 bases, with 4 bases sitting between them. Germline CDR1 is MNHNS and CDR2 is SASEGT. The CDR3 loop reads CASSEATGNTIYF. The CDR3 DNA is TGTGCCAGCAGTGAAGCTACAGGAAACACCATATATTTT.

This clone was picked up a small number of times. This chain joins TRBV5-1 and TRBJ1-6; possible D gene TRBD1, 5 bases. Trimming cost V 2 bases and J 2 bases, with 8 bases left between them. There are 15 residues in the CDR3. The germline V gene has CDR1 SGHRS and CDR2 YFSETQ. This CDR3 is CASSFVTAYNSPLHF. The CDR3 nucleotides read TGCGCCAGCAGCTTCGTGACAGCCTATAATTCACCCCTCCACTTT.

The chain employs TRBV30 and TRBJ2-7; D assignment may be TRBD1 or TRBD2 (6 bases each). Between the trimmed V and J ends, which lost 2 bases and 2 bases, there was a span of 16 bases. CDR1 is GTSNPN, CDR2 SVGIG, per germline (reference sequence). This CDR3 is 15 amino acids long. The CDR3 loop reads CAWSCTGGPPYEQYF. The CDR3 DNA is TGTGCCTGGAGTTGTACCGGGGGCCCACCCTACGAGCAGTACTTC.